This T cell receptor (beta chain) was sequenced during a study of Graves' ophthalmopathy and Graves' hyperthyroidism. Whole-study context: Specimen type is peripheral blood, obtained at initial diagnosis before any treatment.

Many counts were recorded for this clonotype. Newly diagnosed, the hyperthyroidism patients had under 2 months' duration and were aged 18 to 65. The junction had 9 bases not matched to a gene; V was cut back by 2 bases and J by 5 bases. The germline gives CDR1 DFQATT, CDR2 SNEGSKA (reference sequence). This CDR3 has 15 residues. The authors amplified TCR beta CDR3 regions from RNA transcripts. HTBI-primed first-round RT-PCR preceded second-round multiplex PCR. TCRdb re-called the multiplex PCR reads through MiXCR, storing one row per CDR3 protein. The table includes just over 600,000 distinct CDR3 sequences, approximately 21% detected once.

The chain recombines TRBV20-1 with TRBJ1-2, with 9 bases fitting TRBD1. Sample: peripheral blood. This sequence was found in a woman in her late teens or twenties with stable Graves' hyperthyroidism. Some clones in this sample may be carry-over from other donors' samples. As DNA, the CDR3 is TGCAGTGCTAGAAGGACAGGGGCGGATAATTATGGCTACACCTTC. Translating gives CSARRTGADNYGYTF.